The text below deals with one TCR beta chain. Authors' methods: Using reference gene primer amplification, nucleated cell counts were estimated. The data were produced by immunoSEQ multiplex PCR, yet TCRdb's version contains in-frame clones alone and is incomplete. V, J and clone size are taken as reported in that table, and D and trimming were inferred from the DNA itself. The table has tens of thousands of clones, about four fifths seen once. The data derive from a study of blood T cell repertoires in COVID-19. This CDR3 is built from 15 residues. Looked up from germline, CDR1 is SGHAT and CDR2 is FQNNGV. V was cut by 3 bases and J by 8 bases, with 17 bases left in between.

The sample comprised peripheral blood. This rearrangement joins TRBV11-2 to TRBJ2-1; D is possibly TRBD2 (5 bases). This sequence originates from a man aged 55 to 69 with COVID-19, enrolled during active disease. The CDR3 DNA is TGTGCCAGCAGCTTCAGGCCCCTAGCCGGGGATGAGCAGTTCTTC. Its protein is CASSFRPLAGDEQFF.